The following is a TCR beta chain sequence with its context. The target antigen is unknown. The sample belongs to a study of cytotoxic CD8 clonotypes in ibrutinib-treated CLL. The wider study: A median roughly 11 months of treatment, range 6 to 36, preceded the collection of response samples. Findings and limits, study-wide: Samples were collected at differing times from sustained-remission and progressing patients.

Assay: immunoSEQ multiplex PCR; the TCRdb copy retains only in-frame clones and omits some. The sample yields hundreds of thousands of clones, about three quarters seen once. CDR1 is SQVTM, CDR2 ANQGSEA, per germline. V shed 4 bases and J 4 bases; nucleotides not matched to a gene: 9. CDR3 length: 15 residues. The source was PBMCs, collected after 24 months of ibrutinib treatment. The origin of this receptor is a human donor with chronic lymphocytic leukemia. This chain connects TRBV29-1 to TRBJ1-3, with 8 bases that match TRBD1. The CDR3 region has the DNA TGCAGCGTTGTGACAGGGGAAAAGGCAGGAAACACCATATATTTT. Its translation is CSVVTGEKAGNTIYF.